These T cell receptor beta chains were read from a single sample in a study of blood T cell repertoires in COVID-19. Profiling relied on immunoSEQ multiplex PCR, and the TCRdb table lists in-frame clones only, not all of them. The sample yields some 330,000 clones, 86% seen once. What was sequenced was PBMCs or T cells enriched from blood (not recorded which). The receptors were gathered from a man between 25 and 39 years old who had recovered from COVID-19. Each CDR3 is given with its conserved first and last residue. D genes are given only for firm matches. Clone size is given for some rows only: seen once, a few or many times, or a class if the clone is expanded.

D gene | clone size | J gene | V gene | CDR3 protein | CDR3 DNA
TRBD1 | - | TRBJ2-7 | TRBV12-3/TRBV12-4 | CASRRTGLEQYF | TGTGCCAGCAGAAGGACAGGCCTGGAGCAGTACTTC
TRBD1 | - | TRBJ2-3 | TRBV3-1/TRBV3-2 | CASSQRTGGQYF | TGTGCCAGCAGCCAACGGACAGGAGGGCAGTATTTT
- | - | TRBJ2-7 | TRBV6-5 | CASTDGDEQYF | TGTGCCAGCACCGACGGGGACGAGCAGTACTTC
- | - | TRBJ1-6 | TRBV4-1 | CASSQEGGSSPLHF | TGCGCCAGCAGCCAAGAGGGAGGATCTTCACCCCTCCACTTT
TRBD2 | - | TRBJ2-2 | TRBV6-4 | CASGTSATGELFF | TGTGCCAGCGGGACTAGCGCGACCGGGGAGCTGTTTTTT
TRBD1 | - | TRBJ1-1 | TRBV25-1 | CASSDEAPGTGPGIEAFF | TGTGCCAGCAGTGACGAAGCGCCCGGGACAGGCCCTGGGATTGAAGCTTTCTTT
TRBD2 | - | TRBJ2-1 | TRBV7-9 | CASSPPGLAIDEQFF | TGTGCCAGCAGCCCGCCGGGACTAGCCATTGATGAGCAGTTCTTC
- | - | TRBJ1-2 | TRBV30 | CAWDIGGGYGYTF | TGTGCCTGGGACATCGGCGGGGGCTATGGCTACACCTTC
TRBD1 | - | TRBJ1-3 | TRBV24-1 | CATSDSRGRGNTIYF | TGTGCCACCAGTGATAGCAGGGGGCGCGGAAACACCATATATTTT
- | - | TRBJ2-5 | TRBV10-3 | CAISRLLQETQYF | TGTGCCATCAGCCGGTTACTCCAAGAGACCCAGTACTTC
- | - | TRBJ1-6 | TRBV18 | CASSSNRDSPLHF | TGTGCCAGCTCAAGTAACAGGGACTCACCCCTCCACTTT
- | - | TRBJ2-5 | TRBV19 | CASSTPWTQYF | TGTGCCAGTAGTACCCCGTGGACCCAGTACTTC
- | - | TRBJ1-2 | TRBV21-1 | CASFQGTGCYGYTF | TGTGCCAGTTTCCAAGGGACAGGTTGCTATGGCTACACCTTC
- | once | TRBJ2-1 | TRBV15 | CATSRPRLNSYNEQFF | TGTGCCACCAGCAGGCCTCGACTGAACTCCTACAATGAGCAGTTCTTC
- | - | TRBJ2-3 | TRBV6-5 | CASSRGLRDTQYF | TGTGCCAGCAGCCGAGGACTCCGGGATACGCAGTATTTT
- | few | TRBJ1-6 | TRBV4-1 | CASSPTGGAYNSPLHF | TGCGCCAGCAGCCCCACGGGGGGAGCCTATAATTCACCCCTCCACTTT
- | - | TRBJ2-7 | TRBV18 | CASSPASSYEQYF | TGTGCCAGCTCACCAGCCAGCTCCTACGAGCAGTACTTC
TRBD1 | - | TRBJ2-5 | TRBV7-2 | CASSFGQGLWETQYF | TGTGCCAGCAGCTTTGGACAGGGACTCTGGGAGACCCAGTACTTC
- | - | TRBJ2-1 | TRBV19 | CASTPGPSSYNEQFF | TGTGCCAGTACCCCGGGTCCCAGCTCCTACAATGAGCAGTTCTTC
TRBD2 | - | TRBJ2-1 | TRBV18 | CASSPGTSGAHNEQFF | TGTGCCAGCTCACCTGGGACTAGCGGGGCCCACAATGAGCAGTTCTTC
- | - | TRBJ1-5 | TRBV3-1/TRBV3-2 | CASSPGRAYNQPQHF | TGTGCCAGCAGCCCGGGGAGGGCTTACAATCAGCCCCAGCATTTT
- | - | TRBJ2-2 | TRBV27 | CASSLWPRGVTGELFF | TGTGCCAGCAGTTTGTGGCCCAGGGGGGTCACCGGGGAGCTGTTTTTT
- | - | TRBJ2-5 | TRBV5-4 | CASSLAVGGGRETQYF | TGTGCCAGCAGCTTGGCCGTTGGGGGGGGGCGAGAGACCCAGTACTTC
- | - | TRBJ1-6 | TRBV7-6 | CASSLGPGGVSASPLHF | TGTGCCAGCAGCTTAGGGCCGGGAGGGGTTTCAGCCTCACCCCTCCACTTT
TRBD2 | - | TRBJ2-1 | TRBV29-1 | CSVEGLAGRNEQFF | TGCAGCGTTGAAGGGCTAGCGGGGCGTAATGAGCAGTTCTTC
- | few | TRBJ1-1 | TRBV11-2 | CASSPLRGKYTEAFF | TGTGCCAGCAGCCCGTTGAGGGGGAAATACACTGAAGCTTTCTTT
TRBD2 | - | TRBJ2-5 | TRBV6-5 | CASSPGTSVQTQYF | TGTGCCAGCAGCCCCGGGACTAGCGTACAGACCCAGTACTTC
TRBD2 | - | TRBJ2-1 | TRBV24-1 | CATSDRTSGRGSYNEQFF | TGTGCCACCAGTGATAGGACTAGCGGGAGGGGCTCCTACAATGAGCAGTTCTTC
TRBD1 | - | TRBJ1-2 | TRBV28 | CASKGQGGNYGYTF | TGTGCCAGCAAGGGACAGGGGGGTAACTATGGCTACACCTTC
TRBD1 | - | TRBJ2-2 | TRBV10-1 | CASGGTGSGELFF | TGCGCCAGCGGCGGGACAGGGTCCGGGGAGCTGTTTTTT
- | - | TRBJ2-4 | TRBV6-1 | CASSELYQPGAKNIQYF | TGTGCCAGCAGTGAACTGTACCAACCGGGGGCCAAAAACATTCAGTACTTC
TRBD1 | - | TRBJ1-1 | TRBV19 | CASSGQANTEAFF | TGTGCCAGTTCTGGACAGGCTAACACTGAAGCTTTCTTT
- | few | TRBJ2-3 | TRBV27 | CASSPKGLANTDTQYF | TGTGCCAGCAGTCCTAAGGGCCTAGCGAACACAGATACGCAGTATTTT
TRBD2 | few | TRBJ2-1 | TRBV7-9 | CASSSRRKAGIYNEQFF | TGTGCCAGCAGCTCGCGACGTAAAGCGGGGATCTACAATGAGCAGTTCTTC
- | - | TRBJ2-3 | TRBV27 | CASSLGGAHSDTQYF | TGTGCCAGCAGTTTGGGGGGGGCACATTCAGATACGCAGTATTTT
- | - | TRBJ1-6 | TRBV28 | CASSSGGQGSPLHF | TGTGCCAGCAGTTCGGGGGGCCAGGGTTCACCCCTCCACTTT
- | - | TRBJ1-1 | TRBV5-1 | CASSSGGAGNTEAFF | TGCGCCAGCAGTTCGGGGGGCGCGGGGAACACTGAAGCTTTCTTT
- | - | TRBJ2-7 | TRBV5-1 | CASSFEDSSYEQYF | TGCGCCAGCAGCTTTGAGGACAGCTCCTACGAGCAGTACTTC
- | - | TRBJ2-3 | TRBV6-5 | CASSLSGATSTDTQYF | TGTGCCAGCAGTTTATCAGGGGCGACTAGCACAGATACGCAGTATTTT
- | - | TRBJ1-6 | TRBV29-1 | CSGREPYNSPLHF | TGCAGCGGGAGGGAACCCTATAATTCACCCCTCCACTTT
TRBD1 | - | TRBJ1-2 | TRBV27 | CASSGGGGWYGYTF | TGTGCCAGCTCGGGAGGGGGCGGGTGGTATGGCTACACCTTC
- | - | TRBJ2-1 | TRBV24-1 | CATSGPRGKQFF | TGTGCCACCAGTGGACCGCGAGGCAAGCAGTTCTTC
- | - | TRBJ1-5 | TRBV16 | CASSQSQAQPQHF | TGTGCCAGCAGCCAATCGCAGGCCCAGCCCCAGCATTTT
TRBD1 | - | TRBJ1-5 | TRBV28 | CASSLRLQGAGGNQPQHF | TGTGCCAGCAGTTTGCGACTACAGGGGGCCGGGGGCAATCAGCCCCAGCATTTT
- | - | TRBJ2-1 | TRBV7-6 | CASSLAWASERDEQFF | TGTGCCAGCAGCTTAGCGTGGGCTAGCGAACGTGATGAGCAGTTCTTC
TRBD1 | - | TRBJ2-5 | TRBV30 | CAWSGGQSQETQYF | TGTGCCTGGAGTGGGGGACAGAGTCAAGAGACCCAGTACTTC
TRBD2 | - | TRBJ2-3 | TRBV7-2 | CASSFRTSGRDTQYF | TGTGCCAGCAGCTTCCGGACTAGCGGGAGGGATACGCAGTATTTT
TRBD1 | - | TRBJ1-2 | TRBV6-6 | CASSPGTGGASNYGYTF | TGTGCCAGCAGTCCGGGGACAGGGGGCGCATCTAACTATGGCTACACCTTC
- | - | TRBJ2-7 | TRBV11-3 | CASSLSPSGGILEQYF | TGTGCCAGCAGCTTAAGTCCCAGCGGTGGGATATTAGAGCAGTACTTC
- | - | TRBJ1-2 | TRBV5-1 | CASSFGLYGYTF | TGCGCCAGCAGCTTTGGCCTCTATGGCTACACCTTC
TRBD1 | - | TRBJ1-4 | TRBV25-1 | CASSGTGGEKLFF | TGTGCCAGCAGCGGGACAGGGGGCGAAAAACTGTTTTTT
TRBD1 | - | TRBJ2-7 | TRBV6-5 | CAVTHGDRGTYEQYF | TGTGCCGTGACCCATGGGGACAGGGGGACCTACGAGCAGTACTTC
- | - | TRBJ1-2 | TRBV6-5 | CAIVLDRAGRGYTF | TGTGCCATTGTCTTGGACAGAGCCGGTCGTGGCTACACCTTC
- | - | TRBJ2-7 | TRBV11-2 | CASSSLWGVGYEQYF | TGTGCCAGCAGCTCCCTTTGGGGGGTGGGGTACGAGCAGTACTTC
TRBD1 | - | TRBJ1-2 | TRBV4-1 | CASSHQGDYGYTF | TGCGCCAGCAGCCACCAGGGGGACTATGGCTACACCTTC
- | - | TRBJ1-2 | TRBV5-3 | CARRNRDRGYGYTF | TGTGCCAGGAGGAACAGGGATCGGGGATATGGCTACACCTTC
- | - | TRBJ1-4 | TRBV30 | CAWRQMTNEKLFF | TGTGCCTGGAGACAAATGACTAATGAAAAACTGTTTTTT
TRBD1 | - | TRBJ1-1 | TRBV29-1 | CSVPRPGTGNTEAFF | TGCAGCGTTCCGAGGCCCGGGACAGGGAACACTGAAGCTTTCTTT
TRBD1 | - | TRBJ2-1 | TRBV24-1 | CATSDLGQGKYNEQFF | TGTGCCACCAGTGACCTCGGACAGGGGAAATACAATGAGCAGTTCTTC
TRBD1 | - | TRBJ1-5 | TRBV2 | CASREQGAGNQPQHF | TGTGCCAGCAGGGAACAGGGGGCAGGCAATCAGCCCCAGCATTTT